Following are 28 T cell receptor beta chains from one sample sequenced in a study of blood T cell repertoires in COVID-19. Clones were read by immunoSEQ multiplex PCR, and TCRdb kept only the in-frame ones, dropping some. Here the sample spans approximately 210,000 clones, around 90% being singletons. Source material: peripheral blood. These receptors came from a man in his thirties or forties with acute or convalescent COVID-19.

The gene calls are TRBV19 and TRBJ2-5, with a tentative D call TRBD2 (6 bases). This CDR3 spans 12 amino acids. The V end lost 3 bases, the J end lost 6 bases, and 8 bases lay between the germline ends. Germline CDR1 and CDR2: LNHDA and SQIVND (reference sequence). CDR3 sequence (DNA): TGTGCCAGTAGTATGGAGGGACAGACCCAGTACTTC. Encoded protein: CASSMEGQTQYF.

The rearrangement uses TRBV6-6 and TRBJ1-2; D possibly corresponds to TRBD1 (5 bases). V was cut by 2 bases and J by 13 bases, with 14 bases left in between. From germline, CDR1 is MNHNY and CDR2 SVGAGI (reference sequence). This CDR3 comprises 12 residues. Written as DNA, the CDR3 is TGTGCCAGCAGTTACGATGGCAGGGTTGTCACCTTC. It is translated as CASSYDGRVVTF.

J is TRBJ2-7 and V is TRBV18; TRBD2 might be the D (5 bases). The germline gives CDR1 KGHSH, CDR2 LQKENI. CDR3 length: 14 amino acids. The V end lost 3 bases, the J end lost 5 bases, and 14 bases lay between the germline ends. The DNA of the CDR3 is TGTGCCAGCTCACCCAGGACTCCGGGGAACGAGCAGTACTTC. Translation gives CASSPRTPGNEQYF.

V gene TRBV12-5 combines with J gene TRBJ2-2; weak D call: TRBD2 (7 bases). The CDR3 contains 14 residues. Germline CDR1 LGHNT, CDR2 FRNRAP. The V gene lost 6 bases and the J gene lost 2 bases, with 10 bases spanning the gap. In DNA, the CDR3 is TGTGCTAGTGGCGGGGGGCCAAACACCGGGGAGCTGTTTTTT. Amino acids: CASGGGPNTGELFF.

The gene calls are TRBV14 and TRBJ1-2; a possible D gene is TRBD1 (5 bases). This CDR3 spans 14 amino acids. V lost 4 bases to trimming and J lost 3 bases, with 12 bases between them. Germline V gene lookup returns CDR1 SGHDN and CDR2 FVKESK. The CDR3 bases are TGTGCCAGCAGCCCCTGGGGCCAGCACTATGGCTACACCTTC. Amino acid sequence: CASSPWGQHYGYTF.

This chain's CDR3 is CASSMTTASGAPDTQYF. For the CDR3, the DNA is TGTGCCAGTAGTATGACGACGGCCAGCGGGGCCCCAGATACGCAGTATTTT. The gene calls are TRBV19 and TRBJ2-3; 7 nucleotides agree with TRBD2. V lost 3 bases, J lost 4 bases, and 13 bases stayed unmatched. CDR1 is LNHDA and CDR2 is SQIVND in the germline V gene (reference sequence). The length of the CDR3 is 17 residues.

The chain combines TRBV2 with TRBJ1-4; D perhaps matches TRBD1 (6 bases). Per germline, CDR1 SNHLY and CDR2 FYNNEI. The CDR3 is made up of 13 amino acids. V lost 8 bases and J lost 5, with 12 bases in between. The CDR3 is CASGTRSNEKLFF. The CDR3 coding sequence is TGTGCCAGCGGGACACGATCGAATGAAAAACTGTTTTTT. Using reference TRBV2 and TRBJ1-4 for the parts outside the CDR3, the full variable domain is EPEVTQTPSHQVTQMGQEVILRCVPISNHLYFYWYRQILGQKVEFLVSFYNNEISEKSEIFDDQFSVERPDGSNFTLKIRSTKLEDSAMYFCASGTRSNEKLFFGSGTQLSVL.

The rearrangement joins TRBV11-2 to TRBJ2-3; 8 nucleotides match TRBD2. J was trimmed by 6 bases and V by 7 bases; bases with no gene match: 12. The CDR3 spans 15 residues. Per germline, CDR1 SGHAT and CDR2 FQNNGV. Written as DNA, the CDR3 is TGTGCCAGCACTCCCCAACGGGGGGGCCGGGATACGCAGTATTTT. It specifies CASTPQRGGRDTQYF.

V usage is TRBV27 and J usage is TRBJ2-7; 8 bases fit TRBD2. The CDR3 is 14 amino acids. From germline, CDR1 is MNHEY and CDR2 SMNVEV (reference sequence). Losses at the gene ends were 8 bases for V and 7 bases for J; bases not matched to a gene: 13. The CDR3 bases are TGTGCCAGCGGTAGTAAGCTAGCGGGTATGGAGCAGTACTTC. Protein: CASGSKLAGMEQYF.

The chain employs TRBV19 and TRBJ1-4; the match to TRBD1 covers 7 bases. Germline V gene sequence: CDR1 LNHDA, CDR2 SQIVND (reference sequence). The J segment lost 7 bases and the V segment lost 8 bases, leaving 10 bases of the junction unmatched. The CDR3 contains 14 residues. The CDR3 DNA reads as TGTGCCAGTGGGACAGTCTGGGCAGGTGAAAAACTGTTTTTT. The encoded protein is CASGTVWAGEKLFF.

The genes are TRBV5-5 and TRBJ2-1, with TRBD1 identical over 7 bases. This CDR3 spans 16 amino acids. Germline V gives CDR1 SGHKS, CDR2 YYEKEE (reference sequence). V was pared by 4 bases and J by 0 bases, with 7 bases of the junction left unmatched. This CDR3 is CASSVLGTASYNEQFF. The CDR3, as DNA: TGTGCCAGCAGCGTCCTGGGGACAGCCTCCTACAATGAGCAGTTCTTC.

The CDR3 DNA is TGTGCCAGCAGCGTTCAGGGGCGAGAGACCCAGTACTTC. This encodes CASSVQGRETQYF. This sequence joins TRBV12-3 or TRBV12-4 and TRBJ2-5, with a tentative D call TRBD1 (6 bases). V was pared by 6 bases and J by 4 bases, with 12 bases between. CDR3 length equals 13 residues.

In DNA form, the CDR3 reads TGTGCCAGCAGTCGGGGGGGCGATGGAGATACGCAGTATTTT. Protein product: CASSRGGDGDTQYF. This sequence joins TRBV11-2 and TRBJ2-3, with 8 bases identical to TRBD2. Germline loops: CDR1 SGHAT, CDR2 FQNNGV. The CDR3 contains 14 residues. The trim removed 6 bases at V and 5 bases at J, leaving 7 bases unmatched.

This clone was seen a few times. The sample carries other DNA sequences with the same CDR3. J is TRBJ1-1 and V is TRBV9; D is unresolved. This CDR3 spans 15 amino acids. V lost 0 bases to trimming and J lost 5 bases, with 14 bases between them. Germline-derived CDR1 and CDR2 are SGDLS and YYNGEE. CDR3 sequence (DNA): TGTGCCAGCAGCGTAGGATCCACTCCGGGTACTGAAGCTTTCTTT. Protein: CASSVGSTPGTEAFF.

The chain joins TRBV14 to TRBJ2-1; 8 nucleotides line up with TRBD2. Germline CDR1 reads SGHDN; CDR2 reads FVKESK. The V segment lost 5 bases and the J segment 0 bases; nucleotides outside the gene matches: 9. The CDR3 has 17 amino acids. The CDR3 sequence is CASSSRLLAGSYNEQFF. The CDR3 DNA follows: TGTGCCAGCAGCTCCCGCCTCCTAGCGGGCTCCTACAATGAGCAGTTCTTC.

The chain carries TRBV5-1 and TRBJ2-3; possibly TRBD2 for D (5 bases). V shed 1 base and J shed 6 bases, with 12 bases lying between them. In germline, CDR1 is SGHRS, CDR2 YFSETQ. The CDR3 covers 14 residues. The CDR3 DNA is TGCGCCAGCAGCTTGTCCGGGAAGGGCGATACGCAGTATTTT. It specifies CASSLSGKGDTQYF.

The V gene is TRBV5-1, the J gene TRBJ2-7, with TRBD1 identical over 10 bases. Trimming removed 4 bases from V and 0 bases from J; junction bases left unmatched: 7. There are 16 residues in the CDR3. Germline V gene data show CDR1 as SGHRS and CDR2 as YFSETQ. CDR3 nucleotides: TGCGCCAGCAGCGGAGGTCGGACAGGGGGCTCCTACGAGCAGTACTTC. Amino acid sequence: CASSGGRTGGSYEQYF.

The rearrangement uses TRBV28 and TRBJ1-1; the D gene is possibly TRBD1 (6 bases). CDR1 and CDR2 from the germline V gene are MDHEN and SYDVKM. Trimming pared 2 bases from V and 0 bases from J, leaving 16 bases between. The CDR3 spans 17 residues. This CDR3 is CASSLPGAPMLNTEAFF. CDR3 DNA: TGTGCCAGCAGTTTACCAGGGGCCCCTATGTTGAACACTGAAGCTTTCTTT.

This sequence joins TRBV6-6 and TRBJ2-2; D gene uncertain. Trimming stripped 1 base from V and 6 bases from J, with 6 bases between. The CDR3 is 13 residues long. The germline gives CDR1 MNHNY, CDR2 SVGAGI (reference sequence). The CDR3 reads CASSYWSAGELFF. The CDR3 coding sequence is TGTGCCAGCAGTTACTGGTCGGCCGGGGAGCTGTTTTTT.

CDR3 coding DNA: TGTGCCAGCAGTGTCGGGACAGGGGACCAGCCCCAGCATTTT. Its protein is CASSVGTGDQPQHF. The J gene is TRBJ1-5, the V gene TRBV2; TRBD1 matches 10 bases. V lost 4 bases and J lost 7; bases outside the gene matches: 4. The CDR3 runs to 14 residues. Germline values: CDR1 SNHLY, CDR2 FYNNEI.

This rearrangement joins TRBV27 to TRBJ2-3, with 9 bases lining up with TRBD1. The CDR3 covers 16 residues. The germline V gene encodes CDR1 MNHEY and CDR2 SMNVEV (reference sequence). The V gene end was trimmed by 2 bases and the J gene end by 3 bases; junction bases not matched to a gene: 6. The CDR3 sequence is CASSLVGDRETDTQYF. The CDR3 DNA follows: TGTGCCAGCAGTTTAGTAGGGGACAGGGAAACAGATACGCAGTATTTT.

The CDR3 region has the DNA TGTGCCAGCAGCTTGGCCGGGGGGAGGCAGTTCTTC. It is translated as CASSLAGGRQFF. V is TRBV5-5 and J is TRBJ2-1; 7 bases are shared with TRBD2. V shed 0 bases and J 12 bases; nucleotides not matched to a gene: 3. This CDR3 spans 12 amino acids. Germline values: CDR1 SGHKS, CDR2 YYEKEE (reference sequence).

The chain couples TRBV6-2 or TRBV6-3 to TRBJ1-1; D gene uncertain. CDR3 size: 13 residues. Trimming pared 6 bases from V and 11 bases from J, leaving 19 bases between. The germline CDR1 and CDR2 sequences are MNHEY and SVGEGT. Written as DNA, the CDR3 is TGTGCCAGCAGCCCTTATAACGACATTGAGGCTTTCTTT. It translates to CASSPYNDIEAFF.

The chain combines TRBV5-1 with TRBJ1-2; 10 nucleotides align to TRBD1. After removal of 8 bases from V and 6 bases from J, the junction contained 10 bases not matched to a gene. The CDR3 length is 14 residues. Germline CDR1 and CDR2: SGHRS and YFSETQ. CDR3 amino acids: CARTPRDRGNGYTF. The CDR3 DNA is TGCGCCAGGACGCCTCGGGACAGGGGTAATGGCTACACCTTC. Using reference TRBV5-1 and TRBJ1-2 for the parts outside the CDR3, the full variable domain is KAGVTQTPRYLIKTRGQQVTLSCSPISGHRSVSWYQQTPGQGLQFLFEYFSETQRNKGNFPGRFSGRQFSNSRSEMNVSTLELGDSALYLCARTPRDRGNGYTFGSGTRLTVV.

The CDR3 bases are TGTGCCAGCACCACAGGCTCGGGGGGGCCCGGGGAGCTGTTTTTT. The encoded protein is CASTTGSGGPGELFF. The chain recombines TRBV6-5 with TRBJ2-2; 8 bases match TRBD2. From germline, CDR1 is MNHEY and CDR2 SVGAGI. The CDR3 runs to 15 residues. With 7 bases clipped from V and 6 bases from J, the junction kept 10 bases outside the gene matches.

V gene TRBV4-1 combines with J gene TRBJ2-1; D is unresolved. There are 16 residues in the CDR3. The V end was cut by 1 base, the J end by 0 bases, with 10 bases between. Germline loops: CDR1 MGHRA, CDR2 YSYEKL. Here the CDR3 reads CASSQGGISSYNEQFF. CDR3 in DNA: TGCGCCAGCAGCCAAGGTGGTATTAGCTCCTACAATGAGCAGTTCTTC.

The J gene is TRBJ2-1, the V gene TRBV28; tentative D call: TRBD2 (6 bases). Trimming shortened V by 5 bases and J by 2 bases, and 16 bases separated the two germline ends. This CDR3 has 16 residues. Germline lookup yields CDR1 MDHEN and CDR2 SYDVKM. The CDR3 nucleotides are TGTGCCAGCAGTCCCCTGACTAGTTTAGCCTACAATGAGCAGTTCTTC. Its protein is CASSPLTSLAYNEQFF.

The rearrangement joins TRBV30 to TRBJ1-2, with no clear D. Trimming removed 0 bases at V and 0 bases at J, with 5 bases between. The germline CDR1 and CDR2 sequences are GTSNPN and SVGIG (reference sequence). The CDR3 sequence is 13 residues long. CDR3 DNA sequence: TGTGCCTGGAGTGTAGACTCTAACTATGGCTACACCTTC. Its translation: CAWSVDSNYGYTF.